This T cell receptor delta chain emerged from a study of Vγ9Vδ2 T cells in congenital toxoplasmosis (dated by TCRdb to 2020 to 2023). With regard to the full study: The diagnosis of congenital toxoplasmosis relied on IgG, IgM and IgA serology, Western blot and an in-house interferon-gamma release assay. This study compared the CDR3 repertoires of the gamma and delta chains in sorted blood gammadelta T cells from congenitally T. gondii-infected infants versus uninfected infants. Sequencing of the repertoires was done on samples from infants at two time points: 2 months after birth and 1 year of age. At 2 months, TCR sequencing included about 5 infected and around ten uninfected infants, while at 1 year the sequenced group was 3 infected and 4 uninfected infants.

Reading from cysteine to phenylalanine, the CDR3 counts 17 amino acids. Just the 51-base CDR3 DNA is kept, in frame starting at base 1. As encoded in the germline V gene, CDR1 is GEAIGNYY while CDR2 is EKD. Mothers of both infected and uninfected infants received the same treatment, using spiramycin and/or pyrimethamine plus sulfadiazine plus folinic acid. Every infant, whether infected or uninfected, was delivered at term after more than 37 weeks of gestation. Around 900 uL of blood was processed into PBMCs by Lymphoprep gradient centrifugation, after which the PBMCs were cryopreserved in liquid nitrogen and shipped to Belgium. Thawed PBMCs were labeled with Zombie NIR viability dye and stained with CD3, TCR gammadelta, Vgamma9 and Vdelta2 antibodies. A FACSAria III was used to sort CD3+ TCRgammadelta+ T cells, reaching a mean purity of around 98%. The RNeasy Micro Kit was used to isolate RNA from roughly 9,900 sorted gammadelta T cells per sample. Infants were born to mothers enrolled with primary T. gondii infection during pregnancy. Infant peripheral blood was collected at an outpatient microbiology and virology center in Pavia, Italy.

Beyond this particular receptor, the publication reports: Two months was the earliest age with enough suitable sample material for TCR repertoire analysis, so newborn repertoires were not sequenced. Germline-encoded fetal-type TRDV2 CDR3 sequences seemed more prevalent in infected than uninfected roughly 2-month-old infants, suggesting an in utero expansion footprint. At 2 months, TRGV9 and TRDV2 CDR3s of infected infants appeared to carry fewer N additions than uninfected infants, especially TRDV2-TRDJ1 sequences. The repertoire differences between infected and uninfected infants were less clear at 1 year of age than at 2 months. High prevalence of a public TRGV9 clonotype was observed in both infected and uninfected infants.

With respect to this clone: The specificity of this receptor is unknown. The protein recorded in TCRdb matches a much larger clone and deviates from this DNA's translation at residue 15, suggesting a read error; the protein here is obtained by translating the DNA.

cDNA was generated in one tube by template-switch reverse transcription with TRGC- and TRDC-specific primers, using SuperScript II. The TRGC primer was designed for binding to both the TRGC1 and TRGC2 constant genes. The KAPA Real-Time Library Amplification Kit was used to amplify TRG and TRD, and AMPure XP beads were used for purification between steps. Index PCR with the Nextera XT Index Kit was used to add Illumina sequencing adapters. Sequencing of TRG and TRD amplicons was performed on an Illumina MiSeq with the V2 300 kit, and 150 bp paired-end reads were generated. From the authors' description of their analysis: Before any further analysis, FastQC version 0.11.8 was used to assess read quality. Reads were aligned against the TRG or TRD reference genes from GenBank, and CDR3 sequences were constructed using MiXCR version 3.0.3. Default MiXCR settings were used, apart from assembling TRDD gene segments from 3 instead of 5 consecutive nucleotides. N additions, CDR3 length, J segment length and clonotype sharing between samples were computed with VDJtools version 1.2.1. CDR3 sequences that were out of frame or contained stop codons were left out of the analysis. The overlap of infant repertoires with previously published Vgamma9Vdelta2 repertoires from fetal, cord blood and adult blood was compared. TCRdb reprocessed the public reads with the caller CATT; rows with the same DNA were merged afterwards. TCRdb, not the original authors, processed these V and J calls. This sample is represented by about 200 delta-chain clones; approximately 11% of them were singletons. The ten largest clones capture around 80% of the sample.

In this chain, TRDV2 is recombined with TRDJ3, with a weak D call of TRDD3 (6 bases match). This TCR was sampled from a child under 10 years old born to a mother with Toxoplasma gondii infection during pregnancy, either congenitally infected or uninfected (not recorded which). Sequenced input: gamma-delta T cells from blood. The CDR3 loop reads CACDTAGETWDTRQRFF. The base sequence is TGTGCCTGTGACACCGCGGGGGAGACTTGGGACACCCGACAGAGGTTTTTC.